This T cell receptor beta chain was found in a study of Graves' ophthalmopathy and Graves' hyperthyroidism. The germline V and J ends were trimmed by 1 base and 7 bases, with 16 bases remaining between them. This CDR3 is 15 amino acids long. The V gene's germline CDR1 is MGHRA and CDR2 YSYEKL. The TCR beta CDR3 regions underwent amplification from RNA transcripts. HTBI-primed RT-PCR formed the first round, and a multiplex PCR formed the second. TCRdb re-derived calls from the multiplex PCR reads in MiXCR, one entry per CDR3 protein. The table has over 500,000 distinct CDR3 sequences, over 20% seen once.

The clonotype comes from a woman aged 18-30 years with stable Graves' hyperthyroidism. Some clones in this sample may be carry-over from other donors' samples. The sequenced material came from peripheral blood. The chain has TRBV4-1 and TRBJ2-5; D not resolved. CDR3 in amino acids: CASSQVGVVEVTQYF. DNA for the CDR3: TGCGCCAGCAGCCAAGTTGGGGTGGTGGAAGTGACCCAGTACTTC.